This TCR beta chain was sequenced during a study of T cells after yellow fever vaccination. General observations from the study: Clonotypes shared by both compartments, CD4 and CD8, made up a small share.

Each CDR3 protein is one row after TCRdb ran MiXCR on the 5' RACE reads. The sample records approximately 170,000 distinct CDR3 sequences, around 10% being singletons. This clonotype was counted once. Antigen specificity is unknown. The CDR3 loop spans 15 amino acids. Germline lookup yields CDR1 GTSNPN and CDR2 SVGIG (reference sequence). V trimming: 0 bases; J trimming: 3 bases; junction bases outside the gene matches: 6. V usage is TRBV30 and J usage is TRBJ2-7; 9 nucleotides match TRBD2. The sample consisted of CD8+ T cells sorted from PBMCs, taken 15 days after the yellow fever booster vaccination. This clonotype was sampled from a man younger than 35 who received the YFV17D yellow fever vaccine. CDR3: CAWSVAGGAFYEQYF. Written as DNA, the CDR3 is TGTGCCTGGAGTGTTGCGGGGGGGGCATTCTACGAGCAGTACTTC.